A single sample gave rise to the 12 T cell receptor beta chains below, sequenced in a study of T-cell reconstitution after alpha-beta-depleted transplantation in children. The TCRbeta library incorporated unique molecular identifiers. TCRdb re-analysed the PCR reads in MiXCR, keeping a single row per CDR3 protein. The data show 500,000 to 650,000 distinct CDR3 sequences, roughly 11% seen once. The sample was PBMCs, mostly from graft donor cells, taken 180 days after TCRalphabeta/CD19-depleted stem cell transplant. The receptors stem from a female patient aged 2-15 years who had a stem cell transplant for aplastic anemia, so the T cells may come from the graft donor.

This clonotype was observed a handful of times. CDR3 amino acids: CASSPPLPLSGSYNEQFF. The CDR3 DNA sequence: TGTGCCAGCAGTCCCCCCCTCCCTTTGAGCGGGTCTTACAATGAGCAGTTCTTC. The chain joins TRBV2 to TRBJ2-1, with D maybe TRBD2 (6 bases). Germline lookup yields CDR1 SNHLY and CDR2 FYNNEI. The CDR3 contains 18 residues. The V end lost 5 bases, the J end lost 4 bases, and 24 bases lay between the germline ends. The full variable domain, with the rest looked up from reference TRBV2 and TRBJ2-1, is EPEVTQTPSHQVTQMGQEVILRCVPISNHLYFYWYRQILGQKVEFLVSFYNNEISEKSEIFDDQFSVERPDGSNFTLKIRSTKLEDSAMYFCASSPPLPLSGSYNEQFFGPGTRLTVL.

The table lists this clonotype with a few counts. The chain uses TRBV20-1 and TRBJ2-5; maybe TRBD2 (5 bases). The CDR3 consists of 15 residues. Germline lookup yields CDR1 DFQATT and CDR2 SNEGSKA (reference sequence). V shed 0 bases and J shed 5 bases, with 16 bases lying between them. CDR3 DNA sequence: TGCAGTGCTAGAGATCGGGCGAGGGCCGGGGAGACCCAGTACTTC. Its translation is CSARDRARAGETQYF.

This clonotype showed up just once. This chain joins TRBV29-1 and TRBJ2-7; D is perhaps TRBD2 (6 bases). Germline lookup yields CDR1 SQVTM and CDR2 ANQGSEA. Trimming cost V 7 bases and J 3 bases, with 16 bases left between them. This CDR3 spans 13 amino acids. The CDR3 region is CSAEGGTGYEQYF. As DNA, the CDR3 is TGCAGCGCCGAAGGAGGGACCGGCTACGAGCAGTACTTC.

The rearrangement joins TRBV20-1 to TRBJ1-1, with 8 bases fitting TRBD1. The CDR3 length is 12 residues. V shed 6 bases, J shed 4 bases, and the junction held 4 bases outside the gene matches. Germline V lookup: CDR1 DFQATT, CDR2 SNEGSKA (reference sequence). The CDR3 reads CSAPDRVTEAFF. CDR3 nucleotides: TGCAGTGCACCGGACAGGGTCACTGAAGCTTTCTTT.

This clonotype has more than one count but fewer than ten. The V call is TRBV9, the J call TRBJ2-4; D gene uncertain. The CDR3 runs to 18 residues. CDR1 is SGDLS, CDR2 YYNGEE, per germline. Trimming took 0 bases from V and 0 from J, leaving 16 bases between them. The CDR3 protein is CASSVAPSPLLAKNIQYF. Here the CDR3 DNA reads TGTGCCAGCAGCGTAGCTCCCTCGCCTCTACTAGCCAAAAACATTCAGTACTTC.

J is TRBJ1-6 and V is TRBV7-6; tentatively, D is TRBD1 (5 bases). V lost 3 bases and J 7 bases, leaving 16 bases between the germline ends. The CDR3 spans 16 residues. The germline CDR1 and CDR2 sequences are SGHVS and FNYEAQ. CDR3 nucleotide sequence: TGTGCCAGCAGCTTCTTAAACCGGGACCTAAATTCACCCCTCCACTTT. Protein product: CASSFLNRDLNSPLHF.

This clonotype was detected only a few times. The gene calls are TRBV5-1 and TRBJ2-5; TRBD1 aligns across 8 bases. The V gene's germline CDR1 is SGHRS and CDR2 YFSETQ. The CDR3 sequence is 14 residues long. After removal of 4 bases from V and 4 bases from J, the junction contained 6 bases not matched to a gene. CDR3 sequence (DNA): TGCGCCAGCAGCGCAGGGGGCGAGGGAGAGACCCAGTACTTC. Translating gives CASSAGGEGETQYF.

The chain is built from TRBV7-2 and TRBJ2-3; D not certain. With 6 bases removed from V and 3 bases from J, the gap between germline ends came to 16 bases. CDR3 length: 15 amino acids. Looked up from germline, CDR1 is SGHTA and CDR2 is FQGNSA. The CDR3 region is CASRYRRGPTDTQYF. DNA for the CDR3: TGTGCCAGCAGATACCGACGTGGACCTACAGATACGCAGTATTTT.

This clonotype has a count of ten or more. The chain carries TRBV12-3 or TRBV12-4 and TRBJ1-1, with D possibly being TRBD1 (5 bases). This CDR3 is 13 amino acids long. V was shortened by 3 bases and J by 4 bases, with 9 bases between the two germline ends. The CDR3 nucleotides are TGTGCCAGCAGTTTTCTGGGGCCCACTGAAGCTTTCTTT. It translates to CASSFLGPTEAFF.

A few counts support this clonotype. The CDR3 sequence is CASSLCRGLCDTEAFF. CDR3 sequence (DNA): TGTGCCAGCAGTTTATGTAGGGGATTGTGCGACACTGAAGCTTTCTTT. The chain couples TRBV28 to TRBJ1-1; tentative D call: TRBD1 (5 bases). V lost 0 bases and J 3 bases, leaving 14 bases between the germline ends. Germline CDR1 and CDR2: MDHEN and SYDVKM. This CDR3 is built from 16 residues. Full variable domain (outside the CDR3, taken from reference TRBV28 and TRBJ1-1): DVKVTQSSRYLVKRTGEKVFLECVQDMDHENMFWYRQDPGLGLRLIYFSYDVKMKEKGDIPEGYSVSREKKERFSLILESASTNQTSMYLCASSLCRGLCDTEAFFGQGTRLTVV.

CDR3 region: CASRTTSGFTDTQYF. The CDR3 DNA follows: TGTGCCAGCAGAACGACTAGCGGATTCACAGATACGCAGTATTTT. The chain combines TRBV28 with TRBJ2-3, with TRBD2 matching 9 bases. V lost 6 bases to trimming and J lost 2 bases; unmatched junction nucleotides: 6. Germline CDR1 and CDR2: MDHEN and SYDVKM. The length of the CDR3 is 15 residues.

The chain carries TRBV7-6 and TRBJ1-2, with D tentatively TRBD1 (6 bases). Trimming removed 11 bases at V and 5 bases at J, with 18 bases between. Germline CDR1 SGHVS, CDR2 FNYEAQ. CDR3 size: 13 residues. The CDR3 protein is CAARQKQGYGYTF. Here the CDR3 DNA reads TGTGCCGCAAGACAGAAACAGGGTTATGGCTACACCTTC.